These 21 T cell receptor beta chains originate from one sample sequenced in a study of cytomegalovirus exposure and HLA in healthy donors. Sequenced by immunoSEQ multiplex PCR; TCRdb stores in-frame clones only, minus some. Of around 70,000 clones listed, roughly 92% are singletons. Sequenced input: PBMCs. The receptor set was obtained from a woman between 18 and 29 years old in good health and CMV-seronegative.

The chain employs TRBV5-5 and TRBJ1-1; possibly TRBD1 for D (5 bases). This CDR3 spans 15 amino acids. Germline V gene lookup returns CDR1 SGHKS and CDR2 YYEKEE (reference sequence). The V end lost 0 bases, the J end lost 0 bases, and 9 bases lay between the germline ends. CDR3 DNA sequence: TGTGCCAGCAGCTTGGCGGGGGGTATGAACACTGAAGCTTTCTTT. It yields the protein CASSLAGGMNTEAFF.

The rearrangement links TRBV7-9 to TRBJ2-5; D is undetermined. The CDR3 consists of 12 residues. Germline CDR1 and CDR2: SEHNR and FQNEAQ (reference sequence). The V end lost 10 bases, the J end lost 2 bases, and 11 bases lay between the germline ends. The CDR3 DNA reads as TGTGCCATTGCGGCAAATCAAGAGACCCAGTACTTC. Translation: CAIAANQETQYF.

V usage is TRBV9 and J usage is TRBJ2-5; the D gene is possibly TRBD2 (6 bases). The germline V gene encodes CDR1 SGDLS and CDR2 YYNGEE. The V end lost 4 bases, the J end lost 5 bases, and 21 bases lay between the germline ends. This CDR3 spans 16 amino acids. The CDR3 DNA is TGTGCCAGCAGCACGGAAACTAGCCTTTTTAGGGAGACCCAGTACTTC. This translates into CASSTETSLFRETQYF. Using reference TRBV9 and TRBJ2-5 for the parts outside the CDR3, the full variable domain is DSGVTQTPKHLITATGQRVTLRCSPRSGDLSVYWYQQSLDQGLQFLIQYYNGEERAKGNILERFSAQQFPDLHSELNLSSLELGDSALYFCASSTETSLFRETQYFGPGTRLLVL.

The V gene is TRBV7-3, the J gene TRBJ1-4, with 7 bases lining up with TRBD1. Germline V gives CDR1 SGHTA, CDR2 FQGTGA. V was pared by 5 bases and J by 10 bases, with 13 bases of the junction left unmatched. CDR3 length: 15 residues. The CDR3 DNA is TGTGCCAGCAGCCTCTACACAGCGCAGGGGGTAAAACTGTTTTTT. Translating it yields CASSLYTAQGVKLFF.

The V call is TRBV11-3, the J call TRBJ2-2, with 7 positions matching TRBD1. The V gene's germline CDR1 is SGHNT and CDR2 YENEEA. The J segment lost 2 bases and the V segment lost 5 bases, leaving 8 bases of the junction unmatched. CDR3 size: 16 residues. The DNA for the CDR3 is TGTGCCAGCAGCCCATTTGGGACAGATAACACCGGGGAGCTGTTTTTT. It codes for CASSPFGTDNTGELFF.

The rearrangement links TRBV9 to TRBJ2-7; 7 bases match TRBD1. CDR3 size: 15 residues. After removal of 2 bases from V and 7 bases from J, the junction contained 12 bases not matched to a gene. Germline CDR1 reads SGDLS; CDR2 reads YYNGEE. CDR3 bases: TGTGCCAGCAGCGTTGCCGGGACAGCCCTTTCGGAGCAGTACTTC. Translating it yields CASSVAGTALSEQYF.

This chain joins TRBV28 and TRBJ1-6; D gene uncertain. CDR3 size: 12 residues. CDR1 and CDR2 from the germline V gene are MDHEN and SYDVKM. V shed 7 bases and J shed 5 bases, with 6 bases lying between them. CDR3 in amino acids: CASNANNSPLHF. DNA for the CDR3: TGTGCCAGCAACGCGAATAATTCACCCCTCCACTTT.

A few counts support this clone. The chain combines TRBV6-5 with TRBJ1-4; a weak D match, TRBD1 (5 bases). The CDR3 covers 15 residues. V lost 4 bases to trimming and J lost 8 bases, with 17 bases between them. Germline V lookup: CDR1 MNHEY, CDR2 SVGAGI. The CDR3 here is CASSSTAGTPEKLFF. The CDR3 DNA follows: TGTGCCAGCAGTTCCACGGCCGGGACTCCCGAAAAACTGTTTTTT.

The V call is TRBV6-1, the J call TRBJ1-3; D possibly corresponds to TRBD1 (6 bases). The V gene lost 1 base and the J gene lost 0 bases, with 7 bases spanning the gap. The CDR3 spans 15 residues. Germline-derived CDR1 and CDR2 are MNHNS and SASEGT. This CDR3 is CASSEGQASGNTIYF. For the CDR3, the DNA is TGTGCCAGCAGTGAAGGACAGGCCTCTGGAAACACCATATATTTT.

In DNA, the CDR3 is TGTGCCAGCAGTTTAGGCCAAACTAGCAATCAGCCCCAGCATTTT. It yields the protein CASSLGQTSNQPQHF. The chain joins TRBV28 to TRBJ1-5; D uncertain. V was cut by 2 bases and J by 0 bases, with 8 bases left in between. The CDR3 extends over 15 amino acids. Germline CDR1 MDHEN, CDR2 SYDVKM.

The genes are TRBV27 and TRBJ1-2; TRBD1 matches 8 bases. Looked up from germline, CDR1 is MNHEY and CDR2 is SMNVEV (reference sequence). The length of the CDR3 is 15 residues. The V and J ends lost 6 bases and 6 bases, in that order; junction bases with no gene match: 12. CDR3 region: CASRRTGTSSDGYTF. The CDR3 DNA reads as TGTGCCAGCAGACGGACAGGGACTTCTTCTGATGGCTACACCTTC.

The chain has TRBV7-3 and TRBJ1-2; 7 bases agree with TRBD1. Losses at the gene ends were 2 bases for V and 4 bases for J; bases not matched to a gene: 7. Germline V lookup: CDR1 SGHTA, CDR2 FQGTGA. This CDR3 comprises 15 residues. CDR3 DNA sequence: TGTGCCAGCAGCTTAGGGCAGGGGGATGTCTATGGCTACACCTTC. Translation gives CASSLGQGDVYGYTF.

In regard to this clone: A junction boundary mismatches the germline segment, possibly from a read error. The rearrangement uses TRBV7-7 and TRBJ2-7, with TRBD2 matching over 8 bases. The length of the CDR3 is 14 residues. CDR1 and CDR2 from the germline V gene are SSHAT and FNYEAQ (reference sequence). The CDR3 reads CASSPGGGWGEQYF. In DNA, the CDR3 is TGTGCTAGCAGCCCCGGCGGGGGGTGGGGTGAGCAGTACTTC.

V is TRBV12-5 and J is TRBJ2-7, with 10 bases matching TRBD1. V shed 5 bases and J 6 bases; nucleotides not matched to a gene: 7. CDR1 LGHNT and CDR2 FRNRAP come from the germline V gene. The CDR3 is 14 residues long. The CDR3 nucleotides are TGTGCTAGTGGTCCGGGACAGGGGCTTGGCGAGCAGTACTTC. Translating gives CASGPGQGLGEQYF. Filled out from reference TRBV12-5 and TRBJ2-7, the complete variable domain reads DARVTQTPRHKVTEMGQEVTMRCQPILGHNTVFWYRQTMMQGLELLAYFRNRAPLDDSGMPKDRFSAEMPDATLATLKIQPSEPRDSAVYFCASGPGQGLGEQYFGPGTRLTVT.

CDR3 sequence reads: CASSLMAGGSGTQYF. CDR3 DNA sequence: TGCGCCAGCAGCTTGATGGCAGGGGGGAGTGGGACCCAGTACTTC. This chain uses TRBV5-1 with TRBJ2-5, with a possible D match to TRBD1 (7 bases). Trimming removed 1 base from V and 7 bases from J, with 17 bases in between. Germline CDR1 and CDR2: SGHRS and YFSETQ. The CDR3 is 15 residues long.

The J gene is TRBJ1-3, the V gene TRBV4-1; D remains ambiguous. Trimming left V 1 base short and J 8 bases short, with 9 bases between. The CDR3 is 13 residues long. Germline V gives CDR1 MGHRA, CDR2 YSYEKL. Here the CDR3 reads CASSQGRRDTIYF. The CDR3 bases are TGCGCCAGCAGCCAAGGGAGGAGGGACACCATATATTTT.

This sequence joins TRBV23-1 and TRBJ2-3; 7 bases align to TRBD1. TRBV23-1 is annotated as an ORF whose role is uncertain. Unmatched junction bases numbered 6, after V lost 3 bases and J lost 0 bases. The CDR3 contains 16 residues. This CDR3 is CASSHGRDSSTDTQYF. Here the CDR3 DNA reads TGCGCCAGCAGTCATGGCCGGGACAGCAGCACAGATACGCAGTATTTT.

The genes are TRBV6-5 and TRBJ1-1; 9 bases agree with TRBD1. CDR1 is MNHEY, CDR2 SVGAGI, per germline. V trimming: 7 bases; J trimming: 6 bases; junction bases outside the gene matches: 9. This CDR3 is 14 amino acids long. CDR3 loop: CASIGQGKSAEAFF. The DNA of the CDR3 is TGTGCCAGCATAGGACAGGGGAAGTCCGCTGAAGCTTTCTTT.

This sequence joins TRBV5-4 and TRBJ2-2, with TRBD1 matching 8 bases. CDR3 length: 15 residues. Germline lookup yields CDR1 SGHNT and CDR2 YYREEE (reference sequence). Trimming at V came to 6 bases and at J to 3 bases, leaving 7 bases not matched to a gene. For the CDR3, the DNA is TGTGCCAGCACCCATCAGACAGGGGACACCGGGGAGCTGTTTTTT. This translates into CASTHQTGDTGELFF.

The chain is built from TRBV7-3 and TRBJ1-2; tentatively, D is TRBD1 (6 bases). Germline V gene sequence: CDR1 SGHTA, CDR2 FQGTGA. Between the trimmed V and J ends, which lost 5 bases and 4 bases, there was a span of 11 bases. This CDR3 spans 13 amino acids. The CDR3 DNA follows: TGTGCCAGCAGCACTGGGACACCCTATGGCTACACCTTC. As protein: CASSTGTPYGYTF. The full variable domain, with the rest looked up from reference TRBV7-3 and TRBJ1-2, is GAGVSQTPSNKVTEKGKYVELRCDPISGHTALYWYRQSLGQGPEFLIYFQGTGAADDSGLPNDRFFAVRPEGSVSTLKIQRTERGDSAVYLCASSTGTPYGYTFGSGTRLTVV.

CDR3 residues: CASSLGTGYEQYF. The CDR3 nucleotides read TGTGCCAGCAGCTTAGGGACAGGGTACGAGCAGTACTTC. This chain uses TRBV11-2 with TRBJ2-7; 8 bases align to TRBD1. The V gene end was trimmed by 1 base and the J gene end by 4 bases; junction bases not matched to a gene: 0. CDR3 length: 13 residues. Germline CDR1 SGHAT, CDR2 FQNNGV.